The text below deals with one TCR beta chain. Only CD45RO-negative cells positively selected for CCR7 counted as naive CD8 cells, so terminally differentiated effector memory CD45RA+ cells were excluded. These data belong to a study of shared clonotypes between healthy human individuals. Repertoires were generated with immunoSEQ multiplex PCR, while TCRdb's copy carries only in-frame clones and drops some. The table includes about 2 million clones, around 96% detected once. V lost 0 bases, J lost 8 bases, and 6 bases lay in between. The CDR3 extends over 12 amino acids. This receptor was taken from a man between 18 and 29 years old in good health. This chain joins TRBV5-3 and TRBJ2-1; D is ambiguous. TRBV5-3 is given ORF status, its function remaining uncertain. Source material: naive CD8+ T cells sorted from blood. The CDR3: CARSLARHEQFF. The CDR3 nucleotides are TGTGCCAGAAGCTTGGCAAGGCATGAGCAGTTCTTC.